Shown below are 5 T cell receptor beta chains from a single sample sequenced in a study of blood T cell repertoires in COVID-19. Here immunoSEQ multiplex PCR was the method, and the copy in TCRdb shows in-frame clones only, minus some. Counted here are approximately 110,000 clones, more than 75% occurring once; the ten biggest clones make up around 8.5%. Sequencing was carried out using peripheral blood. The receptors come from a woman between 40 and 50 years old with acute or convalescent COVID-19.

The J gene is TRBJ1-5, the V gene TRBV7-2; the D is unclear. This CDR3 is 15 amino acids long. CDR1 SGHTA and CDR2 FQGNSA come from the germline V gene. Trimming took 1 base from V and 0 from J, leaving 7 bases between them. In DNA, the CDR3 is TGTGCCAGCAGCTTAGGCAGTACTAGCAATCAGCCCCAGCATTTT. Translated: CASSLGSTSNQPQHF.

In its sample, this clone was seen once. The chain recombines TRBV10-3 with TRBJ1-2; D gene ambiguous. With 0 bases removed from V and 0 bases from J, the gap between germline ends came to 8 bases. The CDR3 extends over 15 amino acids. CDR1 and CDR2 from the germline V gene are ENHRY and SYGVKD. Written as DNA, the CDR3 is TGTGCCATCAGTGAGTCAGGGAGGACTAACTATGGCTACACCTTC. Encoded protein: CAISESGRTNYGYTF.

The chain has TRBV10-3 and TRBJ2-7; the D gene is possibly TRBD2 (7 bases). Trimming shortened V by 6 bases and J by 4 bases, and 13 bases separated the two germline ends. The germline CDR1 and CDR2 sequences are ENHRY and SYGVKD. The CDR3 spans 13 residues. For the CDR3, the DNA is TGTGCCATCAGCGGGGGGCCCTCATACGAGCAGTACTTC. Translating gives CAISGGPSYEQYF.

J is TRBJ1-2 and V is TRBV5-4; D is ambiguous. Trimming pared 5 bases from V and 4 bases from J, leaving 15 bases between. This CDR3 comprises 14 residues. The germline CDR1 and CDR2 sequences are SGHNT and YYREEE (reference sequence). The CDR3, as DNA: TGTGCCAGCAGATACCAGTGGGAGTTCTATGGCTACACCTTC. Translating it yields CASRYQWEFYGYTF.

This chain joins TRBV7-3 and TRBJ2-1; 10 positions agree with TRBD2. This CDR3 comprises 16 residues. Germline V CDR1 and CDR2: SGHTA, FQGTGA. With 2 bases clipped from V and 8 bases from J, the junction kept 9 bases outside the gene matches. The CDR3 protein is CASSLPAGGRPDEQFF. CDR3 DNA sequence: TGTGCCAGCAGCTTACCAGCGGGGGGGCGCCCGGATGAGCAGTTCTTC.